This T cell receptor (beta chain) was documented in a study of cytomegalovirus exposure and HLA in healthy donors. Germline-derived CDR1 and CDR2 are MGHRA and YSYEKL. Trimming stripped 0 bases from V and 6 bases from J, with 12 bases between. The length of the CDR3 is 15 residues. A word on this clone: No antigen is known for it.

Points from the study as a whole: Later on, an analysis tied 15,000 to 20,000 TCR beta sequences to HLA alleles at 0.05 false discovery rate.

Researchers ran the PCR with 60 Vbeta and 13 Jbeta primers. Assay used: immunoSEQ multiplex PCR; TCRdb lists only in-frame clones, some missing. The sample consists of fewer than 150,000 clones, approximately 80% of them appearing once. This chain links TRBV4-1 with TRBJ1-5; D is possibly TRBD1 (5 bases). The material sequenced was PBMCs. The source is a man aged 35-49 years in good health and CMV-seronegative. The CDR3 loop reads CASSQDFGGGQPQHF. DNA of the CDR3: TGCGCCAGCAGCCAAGATTTCGGGGGTGGTCAGCCCCAGCATTTT.